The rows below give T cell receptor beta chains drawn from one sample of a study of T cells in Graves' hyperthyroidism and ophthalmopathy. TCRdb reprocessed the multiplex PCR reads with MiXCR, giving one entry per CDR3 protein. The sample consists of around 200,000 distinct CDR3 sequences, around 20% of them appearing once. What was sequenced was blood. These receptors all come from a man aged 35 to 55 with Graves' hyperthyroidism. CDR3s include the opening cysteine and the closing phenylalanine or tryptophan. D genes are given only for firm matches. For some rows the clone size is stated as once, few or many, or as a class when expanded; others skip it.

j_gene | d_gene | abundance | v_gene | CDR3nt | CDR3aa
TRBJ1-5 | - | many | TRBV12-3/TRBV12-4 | TGTGCCAGCAGATTCGCGGGGAATCAGCCCCAGCATTTT | CASRFAGNQPQHF
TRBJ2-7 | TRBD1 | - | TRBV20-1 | TGCAGTGCTAGAGTTACAGGGGACTCCTACGAGCAGTACTTC | CSARVTGDSYEQYF
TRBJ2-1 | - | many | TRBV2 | TGTGCCAGCAGTGTTGGCGATGAGCAGTTCTTC | CASSVGDEQFF
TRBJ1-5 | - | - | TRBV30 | TGTGCCTGGAGAGTCGGGGGCGATCAGCCCCAGCATTTT | CAWRVGGDQPQHF
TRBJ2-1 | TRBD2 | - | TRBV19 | TGTGCCAGTAGTATAGGTGGCCTAGCGGGGGGGCGCCTTTACAATGAGCAGTTCTTC | CASSIGGLAGGRLYNEQFF
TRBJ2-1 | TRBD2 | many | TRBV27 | TGTGCCACCCGGGGGGGGGCAACTAGCTCCTACAATGAGCAGTTCTTC | CATRGGATSSYNEQFF
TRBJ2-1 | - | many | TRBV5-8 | TGTGCCAGCAGCACCTGGACGGGCGTGGGCTCCTACAATGAGCAGTTCTTC | CASSTWTGVGSYNEQFF
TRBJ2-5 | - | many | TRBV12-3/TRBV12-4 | TGTGCCAGCAGCTTAGTGGAGACCCAGTACTTC | CASSLVETQYF
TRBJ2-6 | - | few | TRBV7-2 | TGTGCCAGCAGCTTAGTAGCTAAAACTGGGGGATCTGGGGCCAACGTCCTGACTTTC | CASSLVAKTGGSGANVLTF
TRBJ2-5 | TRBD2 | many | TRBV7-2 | TGTGCCACTAGCGGGGGGGCCTATGAGACCCAGTACTTC | CATSGGAYETQYF
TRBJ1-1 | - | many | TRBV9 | TGTGCCAGCAGCGTAGCTCCGGACAGAAATGAAGCTTTCTTT | CASSVAPDRNEAFF
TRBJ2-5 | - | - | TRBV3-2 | TGTGCCAGCAGCCAGGAGTGGGAGCTCGGGACCCAGTACTTC | CASSQEWELGTQYF
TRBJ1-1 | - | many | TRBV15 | TGTGCCACCAGCAGTATTCCCCCTGAAGCTTTCTTT | CATSSIPPEAFF
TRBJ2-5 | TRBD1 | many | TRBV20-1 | TGCAGTGCAAATTTCAGGGGGTGGGAGACCCAGTACTTC | CSANFRGWETQYF
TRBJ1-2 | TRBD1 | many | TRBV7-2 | TGTGCCAGCAGCTTAAGGACAGGCGGATCCTATGGCTACACCTTC | CASSLRTGGSYGYTF
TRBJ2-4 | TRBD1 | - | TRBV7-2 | TGCGCCAGCAGCCCTGTCCCGGGACAGGGGGCTACTCAGTACTTC | CASSPVPGQGATQYF
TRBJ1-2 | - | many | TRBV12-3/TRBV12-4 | TGTGCCAGCAGTTTAGCGAGTGGCTACACCTTC | CASSLASGYTF
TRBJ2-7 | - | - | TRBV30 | TGTGCCTGGAGTGTAGGGCTAGGAAGCGAGCAGTACTTC | CAWSVGLGSEQYF
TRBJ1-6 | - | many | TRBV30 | TGTGCCTGGGGTGAGGGGCAGGGAGATTCACCCCTCCACTTT | CAWGEGQGDSPLHF
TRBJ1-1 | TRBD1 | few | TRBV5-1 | TGCGCCAGCAGTACTAGTCCCGGGACAGGGACGGCTGAAGCTTTCTTT | CASSTSPGTGTAEAFF
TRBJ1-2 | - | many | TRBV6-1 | TGTGCCAGCAGCCGAAGGGACAACATTGATGGCTACACCTTC | CASSRRDNIDGYTF
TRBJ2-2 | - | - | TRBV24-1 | TGTGCCACCAGTGATCCCTTGAACACCGGGGAGCTGTTTTTT | CATSDPLNTGELFF
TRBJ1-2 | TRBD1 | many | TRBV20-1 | TGCAGTGCTCCAACGGCCGGGACAGGGGTTGGCTACACCTTC | CSAPTAGTGVGYTF
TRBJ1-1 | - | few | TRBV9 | TGTGCCAGCAGCGGTTCGGACAGGAACACTGAAGCTTTCTTT | CASSGSDRNTEAFF
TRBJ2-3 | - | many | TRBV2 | TGTGCCACGACCGGGGTAGGAGACACAGATACGCAGTATTTT | CATTGVGDTDTQYF
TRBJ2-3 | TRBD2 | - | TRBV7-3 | TGTGCCAGCAGCTTAAAGGGCGGGGGGAGCACAGATACGCAGTATTTT | CASSLKGGGSTDTQYF
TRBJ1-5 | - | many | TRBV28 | TGTGCCAGCAGTTTAGCGGGGGGCGGGAATCAGCCCCAGCATTTT | CASSLAGGGNQPQHF
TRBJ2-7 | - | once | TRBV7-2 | TGTGCCAGCAGCTTATCATCGATCTACGAGCAGTACTTC | CASSLSSIYEQYF
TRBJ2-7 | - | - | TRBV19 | TGTGCCAGTAAATCGAGCTGGACAGCCTCCTACGAGCAGTACTTC | CASKSSWTASYEQYF
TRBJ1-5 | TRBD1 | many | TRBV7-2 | TGTGCCAGCAGCTTGGACAGGGATCAGCCCCAGCATTTT | CASSLDRDQPQHF
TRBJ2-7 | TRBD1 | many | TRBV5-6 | TGTGCCAGCAGCTTAGGGGGCGACGAGCAGTACTTC | CASSLGGDEQYF
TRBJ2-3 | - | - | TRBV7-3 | TGCGCCAGCAGCAAAGCAGAGTTTTTCACAGATACGCAGTATTTT | CASSKAEFFTDTQYF
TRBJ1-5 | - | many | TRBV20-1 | TGCAGTGCTAGAGGGATCGCGTGGCAGGACCATCAGCCCCAGCATTTT | CSARGIAWQDHQPQHF
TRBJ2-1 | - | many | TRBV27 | TGTGCCAGCAATCCCCAGGGGTCCTACAATGAGCAGTTCTTC | CASNPQGSYNEQFF
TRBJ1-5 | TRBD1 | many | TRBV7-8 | TGTGCCAGCAGCAATAGACAGGGGAGCAATCAGCCCCAGCATTTT | CASSNRQGSNQPQHF
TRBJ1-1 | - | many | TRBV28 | TGTGCCAGCAGTTTTGAGGGGATAGCTGAAGCTTTCTTT | CASSFEGIAEAFF
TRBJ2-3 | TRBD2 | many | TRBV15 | TGTGCCACCAGCAGACCCCTAGCGGGGGAAAACACAGATACGCAGTATTTT | CATSRPLAGENTDTQYF
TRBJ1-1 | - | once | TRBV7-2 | TGTGCCAGCAGCTTATCAGGGCCTATGAACACTGAAGCTTTCTTT | CASSLSGPMNTEAFF
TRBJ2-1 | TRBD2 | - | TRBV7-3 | TGTGCCAGCAGCCGAGGACTAGACTACAATGAGCAGTTCTTC | CASSRGLDYNEQFF
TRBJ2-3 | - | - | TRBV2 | TGTGCCAGCAGTGTTACCAGGGCTGACACAGATACGCAGTATTTT | CASSVTRADTDTQYF
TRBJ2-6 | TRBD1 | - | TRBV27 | TGTGCCACCATGGGACAGGGGGCGAAGGGGGCCAACGTCCTGACTTTC | CATMGQGAKGANVLTF
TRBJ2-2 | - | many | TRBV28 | TGTGCCAGCAGTTTAGCAGGGCGCACCGGGGAGCTGTTTTTT | CASSLAGRTGELFF